The 17 T cell receptor beta chains presented below share a single source sample, sequenced in a study of beta chain features in type 1 diabetes. cDNA synthesis used the whole RNA isolate, giving expressed TCRB sequences. Produced via immunoSEQ multiplex PCR; TCRdb's table is partial and in-frame only. This sample has about 360,000 clones, with approximately 12% found just once. Input material: naive CD4+ T cells from blood. Receptor source: a man aged 18 to 29 in good health.

The table lists this clone with a few counts. This rearrangement joins TRBV7-9 to TRBJ2-7; D uncertain. The CDR3 totals 13 residues. The germline V gene encodes CDR1 SEHNR and CDR2 FQNEAQ (reference sequence). V was pared by 5 bases and J by 4 bases, with 12 bases between. CDR3 in amino acids: CASSRDGDYEQYF. DNA of the CDR3: TGTGCCAGCAGCCGCGACGGAGATTACGAGCAGTACTTC.

There are a few counts of this clone. V and J are TRBV18 and TRBJ2-7, with TRBD1 identical over 9 bases. The length of the CDR3 is 14 residues. The germline gives CDR1 KGHSH, CDR2 LQKENI. V lost 2 bases, J lost 2 bases, and 1 base stayed unmatched. CDR3 bases: TGTGCCAGCTCACCAAGGGACAGGGCCTACGAGCAGTACTTC. Translated: CASSPRDRAYEQYF.

This clone has just a few counts. The chain is built from TRBV6-1 and TRBJ2-1, with D hard to call. The CDR3 spans 14 residues. Trimming pared 5 bases from V and 3 bases from J, leaving 11 bases between. Looked up from germline, CDR1 is MNHNS and CDR2 is SASEGT. Here the CDR3 reads CASSWSGVYNEQFF. The CDR3 DNA reads as TGTGCCAGCAGTTGGTCAGGCGTCTACAATGAGCAGTTCTTC.

The chain joins TRBV11-2 to TRBJ2-7; 10 bases match TRBD1. J gave up 6 bases and V 5 bases, and 1 base lay outside the gene matches. CDR3 size: 12 residues. Germline V lookup: CDR1 SGHAT, CDR2 FQNNGV. CDR3 amino acids: CASSRDRGEQYF. In DNA form, the CDR3 reads TGTGCCAGCAGCCGGGACAGGGGCGAGCAGTACTTC.

The V gene is TRBV4-2, the J gene TRBJ2-3; possible D gene TRBD1, 6 bases. The CDR3 spans 17 residues. The germline V gene has CDR1 LGHNA and CDR2 YNFKEQ. Trimming took off 5 bases at V and 1 base at J, with 19 bases between the two ends. CDR3 residues: CASSSLGWGQRTDTQYF. CDR3 in DNA: TGTGCCAGCAGCTCGCTAGGCTGGGGGCAGCGCACAGATACGCAGTATTTT.

The gene calls are TRBV25-1 and TRBJ2-3; perhaps TRBD2 as D (5 bases). The V gene's germline CDR1 is MGHDK and CDR2 SYGVNS. This CDR3 comprises 13 residues. V lost 6 bases and J lost 0, with 7 bases in between. The CDR3 bases are TGTGCCAGCAGGGAGGCGAGCACAGATACGCAGTATTTT. It is translated as CASREASTDTQYF.

In its sample, this clone was seen a few times. The genes are TRBV30 and TRBJ2-3, with TRBD2 matching over 14 bases. This CDR3 has 15 amino acids. V shed 5 bases, J shed 8 bases, and the junction held 9 bases outside the gene matches. The germline V gene encodes CDR1 GTSNPN and CDR2 SVGIG (reference sequence). The CDR3 loop is CAWDGTSGSLGTQYF. The CDR3 region has the DNA TGTGCCTGGGATGGGACTAGCGGGAGCCTCGGTACGCAGTATTTT.

This chain links TRBV18 with TRBJ2-7; possible D gene TRBD2, 5 bases. The CDR3 has 14 amino acids. V lost 2 bases, J lost 8 bases, and 16 bases lay in between. Germline loops: CDR1 KGHSH, CDR2 LQKENI. The CDR3 DNA reads as TGTGCCAGCTCACCATGGGGAGCGAACAATCAGCAGTACTTC. The encoded protein is CASSPWGANNQQYF.

This clone was counted a few times. The chain is built from TRBV9 and TRBJ2-5, with D perhaps matching TRBD1 (6 bases). V lost 4 bases and J lost 4, with 20 bases in between. CDR3 length equals 16 residues. Germline values: CDR1 SGDLS, CDR2 YYNGEE. CDR3 sequence reads: CASSPSGRLGGETQYF. CDR3 sequence (DNA): TGTGCCAGCAGCCCAAGCGGACGCTTAGGGGGAGAGACCCAGTACTTC.

The V and J genes are TRBV7-2 and TRBJ2-1; 8 bases match TRBD2. After removal of 3 bases from V and 7 bases from J, the junction contained 11 bases not matched to a gene. CDR1 SGHTA and CDR2 FQGNSA come from the germline V gene. CDR3 length equals 16 residues. The CDR3 loop is CASSLSTGGRTNEQFF. CDR3 in DNA: TGTGCCAGCAGCTTGAGTACGGGGGGGCGTACGAATGAGCAGTTCTTC.

This clone was picked up a small number of times. This sequence joins TRBV15 and TRBJ2-7, with TRBD1 identical over 10 bases. Germline V gives CDR1 LNHNV, CDR2 YYDKDF (reference sequence). Trimming at V came to 5 bases and at J to 2 bases, leaving 6 bases not matched to a gene. This CDR3 is 15 amino acids long. For the CDR3, the DNA is TGTGCCACCAGCTCTCCGGGACAGGGGACCTACGAGCAGTACTTC. Its translation is CATSSPGQGTYEQYF.

This clone was found a few times. V is TRBV7-2 and J is TRBJ2-1, with TRBD1 matching over 7 bases. The CDR3 covers 15 residues. V lost 5 bases to trimming and J lost 2 bases; unmatched junction nucleotides: 6. Germline V gene sequence: CDR1 SGHTA, CDR2 FQGNSA. The CDR3 is CASSDQGQPYNEQFF. CDR3 in DNA: TGTGCCAGCAGCGATCAGGGACAGCCCTACAATGAGCAGTTCTTC.

This clone appeared a few times. The chain joins TRBV7-9 to TRBJ1-6; 7 positions agree with TRBD1. The V and J ends lost 8 bases and 7 bases, in that order; junction bases with no gene match: 11. The CDR3 spans 15 residues. CDR1 SEHNR and CDR2 FQNEAQ come from the germline V gene (reference sequence). CDR3 in DNA: TGTGCCAGCGGGGCAACAGGGGCTCCAAATTCACCCCTCCACTTT. Translated, it gives CASGATGAPNSPLHF.

This clone appeared a few times. This chain uses TRBV30 with TRBJ1-4; D not certain. V gave up 0 bases and J gave up 7 bases, with 9 bases separating them. Germline values: CDR1 GTSNPN, CDR2 SVGIG (reference sequence). This CDR3 region has 13 residues. CDR3 nucleotide sequence: TGTGCCTGGAGTGTCCAGGAGGGTGAAAAACTGTTTTTT. Encoded protein: CAWSVQEGEKLFF.

Concerning this clone: Other nucleotide sequences from this sample produce the same CDR3. The chain combines TRBV6-5 with TRBJ2-7; TRBD1 matches at 7 bases. The CDR3 sequence is 13 residues long. From germline, CDR1 is MNHEY and CDR2 SVGAGI. Trimming at V came to 3 bases and at J to 3 bases, leaving 2 bases not matched to a gene. Here the CDR3 DNA reads TGTGCCAGCAGTTATCGACAGGGCTACGAGCAGTACTTC. This translates into CASSYRQGYEQYF.

The gene calls are TRBV2 and TRBJ1-5, with D possibly being TRBD1 (5 bases). Trimming took 5 bases from V and 6 from J, leaving 8 bases between them. CDR3 length: 12 residues. Looked up from germline, CDR1 is SNHLY and CDR2 is FYNNEI. CDR3 coding DNA: TGTGCCAGCAGTCCAGGGCCTCAGCCCCAGCATTTT. Its translation: CASSPGPQPQHF.

The CDR3 loop reads CASIGGLQETQYF. As DNA, the CDR3 is TGTGCCAGCATTGGGGGCCTCCAAGAGACCCAGTACTTC. The chain uses TRBV6-5 and TRBJ2-5; D might be TRBD1 (6 bases). The CDR3 is 13 residues long. V lost 7 bases, J lost 1 base, and 10 bases lay in between. Germline lookup yields CDR1 MNHEY and CDR2 SVGAGI.